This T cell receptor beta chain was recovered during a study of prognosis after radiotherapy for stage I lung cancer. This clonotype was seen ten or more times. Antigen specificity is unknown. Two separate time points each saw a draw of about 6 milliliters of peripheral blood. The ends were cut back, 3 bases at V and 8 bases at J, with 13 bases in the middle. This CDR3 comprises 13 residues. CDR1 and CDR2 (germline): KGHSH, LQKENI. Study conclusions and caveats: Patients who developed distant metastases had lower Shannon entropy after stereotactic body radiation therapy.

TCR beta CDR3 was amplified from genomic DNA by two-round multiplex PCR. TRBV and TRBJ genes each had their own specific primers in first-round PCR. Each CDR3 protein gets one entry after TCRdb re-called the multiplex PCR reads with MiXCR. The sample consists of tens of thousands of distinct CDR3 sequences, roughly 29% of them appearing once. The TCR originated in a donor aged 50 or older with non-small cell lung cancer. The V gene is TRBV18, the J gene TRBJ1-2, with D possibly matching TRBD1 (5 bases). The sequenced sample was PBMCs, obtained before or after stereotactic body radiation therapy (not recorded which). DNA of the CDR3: TGTGCCAGCTCACCGGATTTGGGGCGAGGCTACACCTTC. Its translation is CASSPDLGRGYTF.